The 22 T cell receptor beta chains given below trace back to one sample, sequenced in a study of human T cells and chemical hapten exposure. TCRdb itself ran the RACE reads through MiXCR, one entry per CDR3 protein. This table has 42,000 or so distinct CDR3 sequences, about 8.9% appearing once. Stated time point: patch test 2, 6 weeks after DPC sensitization. The treatment was: therapeutic diphenylcyclopropenone sensitization with weekly scalp DPC. Material: whole blood, obtained in connection with sensitization to the hapten diphenylcyclopropenone (DPC). The receptors were sampled from a woman aged 40 to 49 with alopecia areata. Some clones in this sample may be carry-over from other donors' samples.

In its sample, this clonotype was seen many times. V and J are TRBV6-1 and TRBJ1-1; D is unclear. This CDR3 is 13 amino acids long. The germline V and J ends were trimmed by 7 bases and 3 bases, with 12 bases remaining between them. Germline CDR1 and CDR2: MNHNS and SASEGT. For the CDR3, the DNA is TGTGCCAGCACACGTAAATGGGACACTGAAGCTTTCTTT. It translates to CASTRKWDTEAFF.

This clonotype was detected ten times or more. The chain couples TRBV7-9 to TRBJ2-5; D ambiguous. Trimming removed 0 bases from V and 5 bases from J, with 10 bases in between. The CDR3 extends over 14 amino acids. Germline V CDR1 and CDR2: SEHNR, FQNEAQ (reference sequence). Here the CDR3 reads CASSLASTRETQYF. The CDR3 bases are TGTGCCAGCAGCTTAGCGTCCACACGGGAGACCCAGTACTTC.

This clonotype was recorded many times. The rearrangement joins TRBV20-1 to TRBJ2-3; no firm D call. The length of the CDR3 is 14 residues. Germline loops: CDR1 DFQATT, CDR2 SNEGSKA (reference sequence). V was cut by 3 bases and J by 2 bases, with 12 bases left in between. CDR3 loop: CSASGVGTTDTQYF. The CDR3 DNA sequence: TGCAGTGCTAGTGGAGTGGGAACCACAGATACGCAGTATTTT.

Turning to this clonotype: At one boundary the junction diverges from the germline segment, which might be a read error. This sequence joins TRBV7-2 and TRBJ1-5; no clear D. The germline CDR1 and CDR2 sequences are SGHTA and FQGNSA. The CDR3 is made up of 13 amino acids. CDR3 nucleotide sequence: TGTGCCAGCAGCCAAGGGATTGGTCAGCCCAAGCATTTT. Residues: CASSQGIGQPKHF.

Details on this clonotype: At one end the junction does not follow the germline gene, possibly because of a read error. CDR3 DNA: TGTGCCAGCAGCGGGTCTAGCGGCTACTATGAGCAGTTCTTC. It specifies CASSGSSGYYEQFF. The chain recombines TRBV3-1 with TRBJ2-1; 7 bases are a match to TRBD2. The CDR3 consists of 14 residues. Germline CDR1 is LGHDT and CDR2 is YNNKEL (reference sequence).

This clonotype appeared many times. The chain carries TRBV4-1 and TRBJ2-5; 12 nucleotides agree with TRBD2. With V trimmed by 1 base and J by 1 base, 4 bases remained unmatched. The germline CDR1 and CDR2 sequences are MGHRA and YSYEKL. The CDR3 spans 17 residues. The CDR3 DNA follows: TGCGCCAGCAGCCAAGGGACTAGCGGGGAACTCCAAGAGACCCAGTACTTC. Translated: CASSQGTSGELQETQYF.

This clonotype was observed at least ten times. The chain employs TRBV11-2 and TRBJ1-5; D call uncertain. Trimming removed 0 bases at V and 5 bases at J, with 14 bases between. This CDR3 region has 16 residues. Germline V lookup: CDR1 SGHAT, CDR2 FQNNGV. The DNA of the CDR3 is TGTGCCAGCAGCTTAGATGCCTTTAGATCCCATCAGCCCCAGCATTTT. Amino acid sequence: CASSLDAFRSHQPQHF.

Many counts were recorded for this clonotype. The chain uses TRBV9 and TRBJ2-2; either TRBD1 or TRBD2 may fit D (5 bases each). CDR1 is SGDLS, CDR2 YYNGEE, per germline. CDR3 length: 14 amino acids. The germline V and J ends were trimmed by 0 bases and 5 bases, with 8 bases remaining between them. The CDR3 loop is CASSVEEGTGELFF. In nucleotides, the CDR3 is TGTGCCAGCAGCGTAGAAGAGGGGACCGGGGAGCTGTTTTTT.

This clonotype was counted ten times or more. The V gene is TRBV20-1, the J gene TRBJ1-2, with a weak D call TRBD1 (5 bases). CDR3 length equals 14 residues. Germline V lookup: CDR1 DFQATT, CDR2 SNEGSKA (reference sequence). The CDR3 DNA reads as TGCATCACCCAACCGGTGGGCAGGGAAGGAGGCTACACCTTC. Translated, it gives CITQPVGREGGYTF.

This clonotype was recorded many times. The chain is built from TRBV27 and TRBJ2-1; tentatively, D is TRBD1 or TRBD2 (6 bases each). Germline V gene sequence: CDR1 MNHEY, CDR2 SMNVEV (reference sequence). The germline V and J ends were trimmed by 5 bases and 6 bases, with 14 bases remaining between them. The CDR3 contains 14 residues. CDR3 sequence reads: CASSPLGGGNEQFF. The CDR3 DNA follows: TGTGCCAGCAGTCCCCTAGGGGGAGGCAATGAGCAGTTCTTC.

The V call is TRBV18, the J call TRBJ1-1; no firm D call. The germline CDR1 and CDR2 sequences are KGHSH and LQKENI. This CDR3 contains 13 residues. Trimming took off 8 bases at V and 0 bases at J, with 10 bases between the two ends. The CDR3 here is CASRNFVNTEAFF. CDR3 nucleotide sequence: TGTGCCAGCCGAAACTTTGTGAACACTGAAGCTTTCTTT.

This clonotype was recorded many times. V gene TRBV27 combines with J gene TRBJ2-7; D remains ambiguous. The germline V gene has CDR1 MNHEY and CDR2 SMNVEV (reference sequence). CDR3 length equals 14 residues. Trimming removed 3 bases at V and 5 bases at J, with 14 bases between. CDR3 bases: TGTGCCAGCAGTTTTAGTTCCGGTTCTAACGAGCAGTACTTC. Amino acids: CASSFSSGSNEQYF.

This clonotype was seen a few times. V gene TRBV7-8 combines with J gene TRBJ1-6; no clear D gene. Trimming shortened V by 5 bases and J by 8 bases, and 10 bases separated the two germline ends. Germline V lookup: CDR1 SGHVS, CDR2 FQNEAQ. The CDR3 has 13 amino acids. The CDR3 DNA reads TGTGCCAGCAGCCTCAAGGGTGATTCACCCCTCCACTTT. Residues: CASSLKGDSPLHF.

This clonotype was seen many times. The chain joins TRBV28 to TRBJ1-4; 7 nucleotides line up with TRBD1. The CDR3 has 15 amino acids. Looked up from germline, CDR1 is MDHEN and CDR2 is SYDVKM. Trimming took 3 bases from V and 2 from J; bases not matched to a gene: 3. The CDR3 region has the DNA TGTGCCAGCAGTTTCAAGACAGGGACTAATGAAAAACTGTTTTTT. The encoded protein is CASSFKTGTNEKLFF.

This clonotype was observed many times. The genes are TRBV5-5 and TRBJ1-2, with D maybe TRBD1 (6 bases). V shed 4 bases and J shed 2 bases, with 18 bases lying between them. This CDR3 is built from 16 residues. CDR1 SGHKS and CDR2 YYEKEE come from the germline V gene (reference sequence). DNA of the CDR3: TGTGCCAGCAGCATAGGGACAACGACAACGAACTATGGCTACACCTTC. This codes for CASSIGTTTTNYGYTF. Full variable domain (rest looked up from reference TRBV5-5 and TRBJ1-2): DAGVTQSPTHLIKTRGQQVTLRCSPISGHKSVSWYQQVLGQGPQFIFQYYEKEERGRGNFPDRFSARQFPNYSSELNVNALLLGDSALYLCASSIGTTTTNYGYTFGSGTRLTVV.

This clonotype was found many times. The chain carries TRBV20-1 and TRBJ1-5; 8 bases match TRBD1. CDR1 DFQATT and CDR2 SNEGSKA come from the germline V gene (reference sequence). The CDR3 length is 13 residues. V lost 3 bases and J lost 4; bases outside the gene matches: 2. CDR3 bases: TGCAGTGCTAGGGGACAGGCTAATCAGCCCCAGCATTTT. It translates to CSARGQANQPQHF.

This clonotype was seen repeatedly, ten times or more. This chain connects TRBV7-6 to TRBJ2-2; D tentatively fits TRBD1 or TRBD2 (5 bases each). V gave up 3 bases and J gave up 9 bases, with 14 bases separating them. The CDR3 loop spans 14 amino acids. In germline, CDR1 is SGHVS, CDR2 FNYEAQ. Written as DNA, the CDR3 is TGTGCCAGCAGCTTCGAGGGGCCGGCCAGGGAGCTGTTTTTT. Its translation: CASSFEGPARELFF.

Many counts were recorded for this clonotype. V gene TRBV11-2 combines with J gene TRBJ2-2, with TRBD2 identical over 10 bases. The CDR3 covers 16 residues. V trimming: 2 bases; J trimming: 5 bases; junction bases outside the gene matches: 5. Germline lookup yields CDR1 SGHAT and CDR2 FQNNGV. The CDR3 sequence is CASSLIAGGLTGELFF. CDR3 nucleotides: TGTGCCAGCAGCTTAATAGCGGGGGGTTTGACCGGGGAGCTGTTTTTT. Variable domain in full (rest from reference TRBV11-2 and TRBJ2-2): EAGVAQSPRYKIIEKRQSVAFWCNPISGHATLYWYQQILGQGPKLLIQFQNNGVVDDSQLPKDRFSAERLKGVDSTLKIQPAKLEDSAVYLCASSLIAGGLTGELFFGEGSRLTVL.

This clonotype was recorded at least ten times. This chain uses TRBV3-1 with TRBJ1-1, with no clear D. The CDR3 runs 16 residues. The germline V and J ends were trimmed by 0 bases and 1 base, with 12 bases remaining between them. The germline V gene has CDR1 LGHDT and CDR2 YNNKEL (reference sequence). In DNA form, the CDR3 reads TGTGCCAGCAGCCAAGATCGGCGAAGGGCGAACACTGAAGCTTTCTTT. The encoded protein is CASSQDRRRANTEAFF.

This clonotype was detected ten times or more. The V gene is TRBV5-1, the J gene TRBJ2-2, with TRBD1 matching 9 bases. CDR1 SGHRS and CDR2 YFSETQ come from the germline V gene. With V trimmed by 4 bases and J by 6 bases, 7 bases remained unmatched. This CDR3 contains 15 residues. The CDR3 spells CASSLRTGASGELFF. DNA for the CDR3: TGCGCCAGCAGCCTCCGGACAGGGGCGTCCGGGGAGCTGTTTTTT.

This clonotype was seen at least ten times. The J gene is TRBJ2-2, the V gene TRBV7-3; possibly TRBD2 for D (6 bases). V was shortened by 5 bases and J by 6 bases, with 13 bases between the two germline ends. The length of the CDR3 is 14 residues. Germline CDR1 reads SGHTA; CDR2 reads FQGTGA. The CDR3 sequence is CASSLSGDSGELFF. As DNA, the CDR3 is TGTGCCAGCAGCCTTTCGGGGGATTCCGGGGAGCTGTTTTTT.

This clonotype was observed a handful of times. The chain has TRBV19 and TRBJ2-2, with 8 bases fitting TRBD2. CDR3 size: 15 residues. CDR1 and CDR2 from the germline V gene are LNHDA and SQIVND (reference sequence). V gave up 5 bases and J gave up 4 bases; unmatched junction bases: 6. In DNA form, the CDR3 reads TGTGCCAGTAGTCCTCGGACTAGCCCCACCGGGGAGCTGTTTTTT. Translation gives CASSPRTSPTGELFF.